One and the same sample provided the 9 T cell receptor beta chains below, sequenced in a study of OX40 agonist ivuxolimab in advanced cancers. Method: immunoSEQ multiplex PCR; TCRdb's copy keeps in-frame clones and lacks some. The sample lists 70,000 to 85,000 clones, 90% to 95% seen once, with 9.5% to 11% in the top ten. Here the sequenced sample was CD4+ or CD8+ T cells sorted from blood, taken in a trial of the OX40 agonist ivuxolimab. All receptors come from an adult with an advanced solid tumor such as melanoma, head and neck, liver or kidney cancer.

The CDR3 loop reads CASSQSNRVGYGYTF. CDR3 in DNA: TGCGCCAGCAGCCAATCAAACAGGGTCGGCTATGGCTACACCTTC. The J gene is TRBJ1-2, the V gene TRBV4-3; TRBD1 is a possible D gene (6 bases). The CDR3 is made up of 15 amino acids. Trimming removed 2 bases from V and 4 bases from J, with 14 bases in between. Germline V gives CDR1 LGHNA, CDR2 YSLEER.

J is TRBJ2-5 and V is TRBV27; 14 positions match TRBD2. CDR3 length: 20 residues. The germline V gene has CDR1 MNHEY and CDR2 SMNVEV (reference sequence). The V segment lost 3 bases and the J segment 4 bases; nucleotides outside the gene matches: 16. CDR3 DNA: TGTGCCAGCAGTTTTTACGTCCCGGGACTAGCGGGAGAGAGATCAGAGACCCAGTACTTC. The encoded protein is CASSFYVPGLAGERSETQYF.

This clone was picked up a small number of times. V is TRBV9 and J is TRBJ1-4; D possibly corresponds to TRBD1 (6 bases). The CDR3 is 15 residues long. Germline lookup yields CDR1 SGDLS and CDR2 YYNGEE. The ends were cut back, 1 base at V and 7 bases at J, with 14 bases in the middle. The CDR3 DNA reads as TGTGCCAGCAGCGTAAGTCAGGGGTACGGTGAAAAACTGTTTTTT. This gives the protein CASSVSQGYGEKLFF.

The rearrangement uses TRBV29-1 and TRBJ1-1; D is perhaps TRBD1 (5 bases). In germline, CDR1 is SQVTM, CDR2 ANQGSEA. The CDR3 length is 15 residues. The V gene lost 1 base and the J gene lost 3 bases, with 15 bases spanning the gap. The CDR3 loop is CSVEGWGVGDTEAFF. CDR3 coding DNA: TGCAGCGTTGAAGGATGGGGCGTGGGGGACACTGAAGCTTTCTTT.

This chain joins TRBV29-1 and TRBJ2-5; D not resolved. Looked up from germline, CDR1 is SQVTM and CDR2 is ANQGSEA. The CDR3 length is 10 residues. V lost 6 bases to trimming and J lost 11 bases, with 13 bases between them. The CDR3 here is CSVLEKEQYF. CDR3 DNA: TGCAGCGTACTCGAGAAGGAGCAGTACTTC. Full variable domain (rest looked up from reference TRBV29-1 and TRBJ2-5): SAVISQKPSRDICQRGTSLTIQCQVDSQVTMMFWYRQQPGQSLTLIATANQGSEATYESGFVIDKFPISRPNLTFSTLTVSNMSPEDSSIYLCSVLEKEQYFGPGTRLLVL.

V and J are TRBV2 and TRBJ2-7, with 11 nucleotides matching TRBD2. CDR1 SNHLY and CDR2 FYNNEI come from the germline V gene. The ends lost 3 bases at V and 3 bases at J; junction bases unmatched: 7. This CDR3 comprises 16 residues. The CDR3 region has the DNA TGTGCCAGCAGTGAGCGGCTAGCGGGAGGCTTCTACGAGCAGTACTTC. Its translation is CASSERLAGGFYEQYF.

The genes are TRBV11-2 and TRBJ1-1; D perhaps matches TRBD1 (5 bases). The CDR3 covers 16 residues. The germline V and J ends were trimmed by 0 bases and 4 bases, with 15 bases remaining between them. Germline CDR1 is SGHAT and CDR2 is FQNNGV. CDR3 region: CASSLEGSWGVTEAFF. For the CDR3, the DNA is TGTGCCAGCAGCTTAGAGGGGTCCTGGGGGGTCACTGAAGCTTTCTTT.

The chain has TRBV14 and TRBJ1-5, with TRBD1 as a possible D gene (5 bases). Germline loops: CDR1 SGHDN, CDR2 FVKESK. Trimming shortened V by 0 bases and J by 2 bases, and 23 bases separated the two germline ends. This CDR3 is built from 20 residues. CDR3 sequence: CASSQDLQNQGPGGNQPQHF. The CDR3 nucleotides are TGTGCCAGCAGCCAAGATCTTCAAAACCAGGGCCCGGGGGGCAATCAGCCCCAGCATTTT.

This chain connects TRBV19 to TRBJ2-7, with D possibly TRBD1 on 6 matching bases. Per germline, CDR1 LNHDA and CDR2 SQIVND (reference sequence). There are 17 residues in the CDR3. V was shortened by 4 bases and J by 3 bases, with 22 bases between the two germline ends. The CDR3 DNA is TGTGCCAGTAGTACCGCCGGACAGTCAGCATCTGACTACGAGCAGTACTTC. Translated, it gives CASSTAGQSASDYEQYF. The whole variable domain, filled in from reference TRBV19 and TRBJ2-7, reads DGGITQSPKYLFRKEGQNVTLSCEQNLNHDAMYWYRQDPGQGLRLIYYSQIVNDFQKGDIAEGYSVSREKKESFPLTVTSAQKNPTAFYLCASSTAGQSASDYEQYFGPGTRLTVT.